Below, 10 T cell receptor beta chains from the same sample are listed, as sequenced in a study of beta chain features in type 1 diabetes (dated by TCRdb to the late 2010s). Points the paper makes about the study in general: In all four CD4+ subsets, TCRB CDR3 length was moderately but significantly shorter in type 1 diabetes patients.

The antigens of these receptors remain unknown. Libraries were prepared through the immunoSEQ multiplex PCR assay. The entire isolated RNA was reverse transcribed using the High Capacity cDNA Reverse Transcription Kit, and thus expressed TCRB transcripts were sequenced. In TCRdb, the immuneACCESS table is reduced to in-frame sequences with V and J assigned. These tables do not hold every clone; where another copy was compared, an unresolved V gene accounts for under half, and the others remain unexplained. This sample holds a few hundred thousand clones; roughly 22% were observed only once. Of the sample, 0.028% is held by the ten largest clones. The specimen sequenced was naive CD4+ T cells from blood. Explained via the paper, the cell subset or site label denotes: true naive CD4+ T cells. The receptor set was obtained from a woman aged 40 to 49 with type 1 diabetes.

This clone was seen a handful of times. CDR3 residues: CAWRPDWGYTF. The CDR3 nucleotides are TGTGCCTGGAGGCCGGACTGGGGCTACACCTTC. This sequence joins TRBV30 and TRBJ1-2; no firm D call. Germline V lookup: CDR1 GTSNPN, CDR2 SVGIG (reference sequence). V was trimmed by 3 bases and J by 8 bases, leaving 10 bases between them. The CDR3 length is 11 residues. The variable domain in full, completed from reference TRBV30 and TRBJ1-2, reads SQTIHQWPATLVQPVGSPLSLECTVEGTSNPNLYWYRQAAGRGLQLLFYSVGIGQISSEVPQNLSASRPQDRQFILSSKKLLLSDSGFYLCAWRPDWGYTFGSGTRLTVV.

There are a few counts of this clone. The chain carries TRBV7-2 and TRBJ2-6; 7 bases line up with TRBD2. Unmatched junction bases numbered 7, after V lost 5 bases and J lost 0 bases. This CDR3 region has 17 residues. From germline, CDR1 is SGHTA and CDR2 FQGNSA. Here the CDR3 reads CASSRQGGDSGANVLTF. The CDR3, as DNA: TGTGCCAGCAGCCGTCAGGGAGGGGACTCTGGGGCCAACGTCCTGACTTTC.

The CDR3 here is CASNPGQGAPRNEQYF. The DNA for the CDR3 is TGTGCCAGCAACCCGGGACAGGGGGCGCCAAGGAACGAGCAGTACTTC. The rearrangement links TRBV7-2 to TRBJ2-7; TRBD1 matches at 12 bases. The J segment lost 5 bases and the V segment lost 7 bases, leaving 12 bases of the junction unmatched. The CDR3 contains 16 residues. Per germline, CDR1 SGHTA and CDR2 FQGNSA.

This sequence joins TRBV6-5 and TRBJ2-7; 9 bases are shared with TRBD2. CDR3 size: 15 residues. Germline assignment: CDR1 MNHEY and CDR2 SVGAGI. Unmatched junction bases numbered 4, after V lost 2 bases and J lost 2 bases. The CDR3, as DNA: TGTGCCAGCAGTTACACGGCGGGAGGGGCCTACGAGCAGTACTTC. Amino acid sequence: CASSYTAGGAYEQYF.

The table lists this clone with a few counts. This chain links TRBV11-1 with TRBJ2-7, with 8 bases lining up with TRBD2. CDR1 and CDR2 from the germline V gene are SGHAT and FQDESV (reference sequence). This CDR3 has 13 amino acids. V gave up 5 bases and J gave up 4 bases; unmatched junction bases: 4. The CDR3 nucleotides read TGTGCCAGCAGCGGGACTAGGGGATACGAGCAGTACTTC. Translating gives CASSGTRGYEQYF.

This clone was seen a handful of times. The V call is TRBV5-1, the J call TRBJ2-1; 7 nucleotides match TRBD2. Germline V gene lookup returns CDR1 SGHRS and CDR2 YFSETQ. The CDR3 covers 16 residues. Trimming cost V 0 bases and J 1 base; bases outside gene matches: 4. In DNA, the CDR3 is TGCGCCAGCAGCTTGGGGGCTAGCGGATCCTACAATGAGCAGTTCTTC. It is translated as CASSLGASGSYNEQFF.

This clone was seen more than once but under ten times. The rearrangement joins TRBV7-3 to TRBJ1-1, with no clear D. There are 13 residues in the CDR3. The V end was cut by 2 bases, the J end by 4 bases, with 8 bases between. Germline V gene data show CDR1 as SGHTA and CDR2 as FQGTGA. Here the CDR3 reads CASSLPGITEAFF. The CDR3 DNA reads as TGTGCCAGCAGCTTACCGGGTATCACTGAAGCTTTCTTT.

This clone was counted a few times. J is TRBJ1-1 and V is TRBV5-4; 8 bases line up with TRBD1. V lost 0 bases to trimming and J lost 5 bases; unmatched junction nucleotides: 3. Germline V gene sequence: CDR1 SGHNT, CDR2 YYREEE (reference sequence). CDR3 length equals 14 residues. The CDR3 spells CASSLVNRGTEAFF. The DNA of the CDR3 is TGTGCCAGCAGCTTGGTAAACAGGGGGACTGAAGCTTTCTTT.

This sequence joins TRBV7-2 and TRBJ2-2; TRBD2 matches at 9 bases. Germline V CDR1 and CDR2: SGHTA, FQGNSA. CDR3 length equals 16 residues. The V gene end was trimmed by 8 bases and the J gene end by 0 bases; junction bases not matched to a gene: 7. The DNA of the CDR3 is TGTGCCAGCCACCGGCGGGGGGGCCCGAACACCGGGGAGCTGTTTTTT. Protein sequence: CASHRRGGPNTGELFF.

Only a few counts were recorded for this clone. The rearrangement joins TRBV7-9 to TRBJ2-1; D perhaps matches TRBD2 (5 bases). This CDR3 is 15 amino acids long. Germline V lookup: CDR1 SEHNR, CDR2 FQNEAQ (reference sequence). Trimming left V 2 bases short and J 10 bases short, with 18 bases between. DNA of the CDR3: TGTGCCAGCAGCTTATCTGTAGACGGAGGAAGGGAGCAGTTCTTC. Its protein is CASSLSVDGGREQFF.